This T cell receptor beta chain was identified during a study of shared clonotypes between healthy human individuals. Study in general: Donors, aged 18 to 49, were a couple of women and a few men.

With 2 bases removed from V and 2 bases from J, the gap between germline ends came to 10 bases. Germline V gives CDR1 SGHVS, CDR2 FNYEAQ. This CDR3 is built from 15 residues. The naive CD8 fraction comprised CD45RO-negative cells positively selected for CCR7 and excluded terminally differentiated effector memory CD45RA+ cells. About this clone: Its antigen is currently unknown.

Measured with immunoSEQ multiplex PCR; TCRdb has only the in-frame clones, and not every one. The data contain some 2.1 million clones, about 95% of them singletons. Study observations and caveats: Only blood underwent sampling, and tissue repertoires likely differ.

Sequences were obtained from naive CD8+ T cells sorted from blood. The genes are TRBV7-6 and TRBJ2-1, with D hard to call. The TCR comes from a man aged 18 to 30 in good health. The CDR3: CASSLNAGAYNEQFF. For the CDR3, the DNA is TGTGCCAGCAGCTTAAACGCAGGCGCCTACAATGAGCAGTTCTTC. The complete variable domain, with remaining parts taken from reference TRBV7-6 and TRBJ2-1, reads GAGVSQSPRYKVTKRGQDVALRCDPISGHVSLYWYRQALGQGPEFLTYFNYEAQQDKSGLPNDRFSAERPEGSISTLTIQRTEQRDSAMYRCASSLNAGAYNEQFFGPGTRLTVL.